This T cell receptor (beta chain) was obtained from a study of shared clonotypes between healthy human individuals. Points from the study as a whole: Non-shared clonotypes had lower generation probabilities than those shared by all four donors.

Profiled with immunoSEQ multiplex PCR; TCRdb holds only in-frame clones, not every one. Of around 1.9 million clones listed, 93% are singletons. This clone is a singleton in its sample. Its target is not known. Germline assignment: CDR1 SGHVS and CDR2 FQNEAQ. The CDR3 runs to 15 residues. Trimming took 4 bases from V and 5 from J; bases not matched to a gene: 7. Terminally differentiated effector memory CD45RA+ cells were excluded by CCR7 positive selection of CD45RO-negative cells. The chain uses TRBV7-8 and TRBJ2-7; 11 bases line up with TRBD1. The sequenced sample consisted of naive CD8+ T cells from PBMCs. This TCR was recovered from a man in his late teens or twenties in good health. Some clones in this sample may be carry-over from other donors' samples. CDR3 coding DNA: TGTGCCAGCAGCTGGATTGGACAGGGGGCCGACGAGCAGTACTTC. Translation: CASSWIGQGADEQYF.